This T cell receptor beta chain was recovered during a study of T cells in localized non-small cell lung cancer. Notes on the study in general: Of the tissues analyzed, uninvolved adjacent lung showed maximal T cell clonality, greater than tumor. Higher blood T cell density tracked longer overall survival. The study detected a median approximately 55 of the top 100 tumor clones in adjacent lung. Tumor samples were not multi-region, leaving intratumor heterogeneity unexcluded.

Per germline, CDR1 SNHLY and CDR2 FYNNEI. CDR3 size: 14 residues. The J segment lost 5 bases and the V segment lost 5 bases, leaving 4 bases of the junction unmatched. In regard to this clone: As yet, its antigen is unknown.

Libraries were prepared by immunoSEQ multiplex PCR; TCRdb keeps only in-frame clonotypes and omits some of them. The data show tens of thousands of clones, 80% to 90% seen once. V gene TRBV2 combines with J gene TRBJ2-2, with 8 positions matching TRBD1. This receptor was taken from a male donor aged 60 or over with stage III squamous cell lung carcinoma. The specimen comprised peripheral blood, sampled before any cancer treatment. This CDR3 is CASSRQGRTGELFF. The DNA for the CDR3 is TGTGCCAGCAGTCGACAGGGGCGGACCGGGGAGCTGTTTTTT.